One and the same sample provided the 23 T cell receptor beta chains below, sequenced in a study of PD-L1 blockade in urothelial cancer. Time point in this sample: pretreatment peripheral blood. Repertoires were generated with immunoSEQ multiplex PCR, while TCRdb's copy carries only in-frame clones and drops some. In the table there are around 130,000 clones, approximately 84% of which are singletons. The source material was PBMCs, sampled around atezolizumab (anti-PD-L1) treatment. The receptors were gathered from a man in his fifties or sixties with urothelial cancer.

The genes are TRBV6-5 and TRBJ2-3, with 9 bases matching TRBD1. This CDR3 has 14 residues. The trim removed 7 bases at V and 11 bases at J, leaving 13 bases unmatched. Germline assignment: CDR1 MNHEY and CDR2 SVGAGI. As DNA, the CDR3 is TGTGCCAGCACCTCCGGGACAGGGCCCAGAAGGCAGTATTTT. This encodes CASTSGTGPRRQYF.

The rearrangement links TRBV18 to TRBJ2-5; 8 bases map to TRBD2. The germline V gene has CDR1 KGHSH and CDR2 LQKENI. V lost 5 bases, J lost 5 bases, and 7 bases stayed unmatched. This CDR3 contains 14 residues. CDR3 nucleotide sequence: TGTGCCAGCTCATCCCGGACTAGCAGGGAGACCCAGTACTTC. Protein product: CASSSRTSRETQYF. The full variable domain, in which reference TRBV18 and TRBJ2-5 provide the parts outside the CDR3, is NAGVMQNPRHLVRRRGQEARLRCSPMKGHSHVYWYRQLPEEGLKFMVYLQKENIIDESGMPKERFSAEFPKEGPSILRIQQVVRGDSAAYFCASSSRTSRETQYFGPGTRLLVL.

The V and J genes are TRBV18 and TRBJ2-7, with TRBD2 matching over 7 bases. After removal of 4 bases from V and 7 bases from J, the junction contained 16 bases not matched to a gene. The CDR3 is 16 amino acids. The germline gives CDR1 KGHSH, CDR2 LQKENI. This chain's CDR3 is CASSRSQAGASSEQYF. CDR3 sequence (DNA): TGTGCCAGCTCACGGTCCCAGGCGGGAGCTTCTTCGGAGCAGTACTTC.

CDR3 loop: CASSLLAGGPDTQYF. CDR3 DNA sequence: TGTGCCAGCAGTCTGTTAGCGGGAGGCCCAGATACGCAGTATTTT. This chain links TRBV6-4 with TRBJ2-3, with 10 bases that match TRBD2. Germline values: CDR1 MRHNA, CDR2 SNTAGT. CDR3 length: 15 residues. The V gene end was trimmed by 5 bases and the J gene end by 4 bases; junction bases not matched to a gene: 6.

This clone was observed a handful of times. CDR3 coding DNA: TGTGCCAGCAGTGAATCCACAGGGGCAGATACGCAGTATTTT. Translation: CASSESTGADTQYF. The chain links TRBV6-4 to TRBJ2-3; 7 nucleotides match TRBD1. This CDR3 spans 14 amino acids. CDR1 and CDR2 (germline): MRHNA, SNTAGT. V shed 3 bases, J shed 4 bases, and the junction held 4 bases outside the gene matches.

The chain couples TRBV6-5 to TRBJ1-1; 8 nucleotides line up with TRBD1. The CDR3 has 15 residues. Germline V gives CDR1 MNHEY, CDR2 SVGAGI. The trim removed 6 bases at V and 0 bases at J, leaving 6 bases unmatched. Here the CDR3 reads CASRIDRGMNTEAFF. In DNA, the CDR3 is TGTGCCAGCAGGATAGACAGGGGTATGAACACTGAAGCTTTCTTT.

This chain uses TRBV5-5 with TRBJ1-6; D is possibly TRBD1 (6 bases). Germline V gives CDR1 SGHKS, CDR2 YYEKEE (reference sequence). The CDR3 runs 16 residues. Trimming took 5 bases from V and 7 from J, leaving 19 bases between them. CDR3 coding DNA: TGTGCCAGCAGTTCTACAGGGAGCCAGCTGAATTCACCCCTCCACTTT. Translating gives CASSSTGSQLNSPLHF.

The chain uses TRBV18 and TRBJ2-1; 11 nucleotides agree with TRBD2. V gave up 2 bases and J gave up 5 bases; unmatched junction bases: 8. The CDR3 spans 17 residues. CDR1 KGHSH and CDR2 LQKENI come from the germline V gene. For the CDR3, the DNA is TGTGCCAGCTCACCAAACATAGCGGGAGGGCCAAACAATGAGCAGTTCTTC. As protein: CASSPNIAGGPNNEQFF.

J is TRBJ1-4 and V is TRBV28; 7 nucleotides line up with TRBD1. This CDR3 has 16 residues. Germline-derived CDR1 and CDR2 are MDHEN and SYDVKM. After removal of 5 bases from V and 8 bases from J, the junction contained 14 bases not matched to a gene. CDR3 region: CASSQEGGQLAEKLFF. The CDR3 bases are TGTGCCAGCAGTCAAGAAGGGGGACAGCTTGCCGAAAAACTGTTTTTT.

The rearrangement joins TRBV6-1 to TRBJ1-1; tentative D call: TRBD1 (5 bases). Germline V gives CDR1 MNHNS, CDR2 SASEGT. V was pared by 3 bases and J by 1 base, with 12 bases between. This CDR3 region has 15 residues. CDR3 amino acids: CASSDPSGWNTEAFF. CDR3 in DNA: TGTGCCAGCAGTGATCCCTCAGGGTGGAACACTGAAGCTTTCTTT.

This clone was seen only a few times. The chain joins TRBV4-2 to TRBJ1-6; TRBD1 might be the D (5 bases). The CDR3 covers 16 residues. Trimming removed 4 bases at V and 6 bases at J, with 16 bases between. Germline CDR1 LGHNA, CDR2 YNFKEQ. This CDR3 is CASSRSLQEGNSPLHF. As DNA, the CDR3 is TGTGCCAGCAGCCGGAGTTTACAGGAGGGTAATTCACCCCTCCACTTT.

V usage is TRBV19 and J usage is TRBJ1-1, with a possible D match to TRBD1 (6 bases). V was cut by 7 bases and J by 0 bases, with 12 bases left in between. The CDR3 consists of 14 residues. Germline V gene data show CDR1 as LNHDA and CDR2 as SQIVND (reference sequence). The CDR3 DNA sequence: TGTGCCAGTACCCCGGGACAAATGAACACTGAAGCTTTCTTT. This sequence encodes CASTPGQMNTEAFF.

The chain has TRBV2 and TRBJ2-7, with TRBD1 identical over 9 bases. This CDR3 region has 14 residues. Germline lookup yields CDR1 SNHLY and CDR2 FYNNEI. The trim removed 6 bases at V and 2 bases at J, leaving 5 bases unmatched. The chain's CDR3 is CASRKDRGAYEQYF. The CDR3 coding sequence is TGTGCCAGCAGGAAGGACAGGGGAGCCTACGAGCAGTACTTC.

CDR3 sequence reads: CAWRGTGGVAFF. CDR3 nucleotide sequence: TGTGCCTGGAGAGGGACAGGGGGCGTAGCTTTCTTT. This chain uses TRBV30 with TRBJ1-1; 12 nucleotides agree with TRBD1. The germline V gene encodes CDR1 GTSNPN and CDR2 SVGIG (reference sequence). The trim removed 3 bases at V and 10 bases at J, leaving 3 bases unmatched. The CDR3 covers 12 residues.

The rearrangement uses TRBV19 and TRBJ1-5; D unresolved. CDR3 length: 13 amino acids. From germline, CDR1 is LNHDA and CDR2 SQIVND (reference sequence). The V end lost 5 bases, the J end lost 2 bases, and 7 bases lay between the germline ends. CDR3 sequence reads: CASSAHGNQPQHF. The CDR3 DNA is TGTGCCAGTAGTGCACATGGCAATCAGCCCCAGCATTTT.

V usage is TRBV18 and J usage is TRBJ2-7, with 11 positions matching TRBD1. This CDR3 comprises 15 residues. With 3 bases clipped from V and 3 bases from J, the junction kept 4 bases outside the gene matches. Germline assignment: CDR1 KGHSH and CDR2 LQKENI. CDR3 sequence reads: CASSPGQGAGYEQYF. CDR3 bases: TGTGCCAGCTCACCTGGACAGGGGGCAGGCTACGAGCAGTACTTC.

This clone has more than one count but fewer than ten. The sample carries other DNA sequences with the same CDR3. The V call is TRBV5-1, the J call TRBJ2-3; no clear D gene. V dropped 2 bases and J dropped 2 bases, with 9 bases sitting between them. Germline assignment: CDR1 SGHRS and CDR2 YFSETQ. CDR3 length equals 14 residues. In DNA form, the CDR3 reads TGCGCCAGCAGCTTAGGAACTACCACAGATACGCAGTATTTT. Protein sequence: CASSLGTTTDTQYF.

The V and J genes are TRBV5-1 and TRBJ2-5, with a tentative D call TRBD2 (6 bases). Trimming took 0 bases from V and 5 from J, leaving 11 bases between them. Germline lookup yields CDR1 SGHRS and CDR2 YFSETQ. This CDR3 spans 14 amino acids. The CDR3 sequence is CASSLGPSGETQYF. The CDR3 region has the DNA TGCGCCAGCAGCTTGGGGCCGAGCGGGGAGACCCAGTACTTC. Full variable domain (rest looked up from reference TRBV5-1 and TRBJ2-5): KAGVTQTPRYLIKTRGQQVTLSCSPISGHRSVSWYQQTPGQGLQFLFEYFSETQRNKGNFPGRFSGRQFSNSRSEMNVSTLELGDSALYLCASSLGPSGETQYFGPGTRLLVL.

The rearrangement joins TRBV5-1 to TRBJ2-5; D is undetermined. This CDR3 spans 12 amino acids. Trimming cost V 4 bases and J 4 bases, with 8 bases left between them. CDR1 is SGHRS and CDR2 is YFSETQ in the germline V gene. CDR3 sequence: CASSAEGETQYF. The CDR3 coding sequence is TGCGCCAGCAGCGCGGAAGGAGAGACCCAGTACTTC.

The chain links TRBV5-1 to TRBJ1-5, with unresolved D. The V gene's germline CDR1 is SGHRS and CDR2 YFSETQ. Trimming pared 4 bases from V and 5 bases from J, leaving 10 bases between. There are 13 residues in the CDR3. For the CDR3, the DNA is TGCGCCAGCAGCCTCTCCTATGATCAGCCCCAGCATTTT. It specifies CASSLSYDQPQHF.

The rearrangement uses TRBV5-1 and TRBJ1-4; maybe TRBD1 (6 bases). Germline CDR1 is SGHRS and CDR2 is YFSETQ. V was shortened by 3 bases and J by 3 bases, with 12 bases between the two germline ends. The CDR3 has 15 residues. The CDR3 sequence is CASSSTGKSNEKLFF. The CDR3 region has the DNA TGCGCCAGCAGCTCCACAGGGAAATCTAATGAAAAACTGTTTTTT.

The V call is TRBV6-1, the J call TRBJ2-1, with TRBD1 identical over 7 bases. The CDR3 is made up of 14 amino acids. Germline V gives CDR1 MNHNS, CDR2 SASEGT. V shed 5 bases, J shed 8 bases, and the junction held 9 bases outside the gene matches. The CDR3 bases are TGTGCCAGCAGTCGGACAGGTCTGGACGATGAGCAGTTCTTC. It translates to CASSRTGLDDEQFF.

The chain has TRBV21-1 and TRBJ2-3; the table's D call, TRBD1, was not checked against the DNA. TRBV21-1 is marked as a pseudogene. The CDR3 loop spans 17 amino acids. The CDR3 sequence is CASSGGRAGQGADTQYF. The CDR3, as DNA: TGTGCCAGCAGCGGCGGACGGGCAGGACAGGGGGCAGATACGCAGTATTTT.